The following is a TCR beta chain sequence with its context. The data were obtained in a study of blood T cell repertoires in COVID-19. The overall study: T cells, B-cell-depleted T cells, or PBMCs provided the cDNA or gDNA that served as material.

V was clipped by 4 bases and J by 6 bases; unmatched bases: 3. Per germline, CDR1 MNHEY and CDR2 SVGAGI. The CDR3 covers 12 residues. In the original workflow: Amplifying reference gene primers gave estimates of nucleated cell counts. Assay used: immunoSEQ multiplex PCR; TCRdb lists only in-frame clones, some missing. For V, J and clone size, that table is used; D and trimming come from the DNA. The profile covers about 210,000 clones, with over 70% appearing a single time and 7% to 10% taken by the ten largest. The sequence was obtained from a woman between 45 and 65 years old with acute or convalescent COVID-19. Sequences were obtained from peripheral blood. The J gene is TRBJ2-7, the V gene TRBV6-5, with 7 bases lining up with TRBD2. The DNA for the CDR3 is TGTGCCAGCAGTTCTGGGGGGGTCGAGCAGTACTTC. Protein sequence: CASSSGGVEQYF.